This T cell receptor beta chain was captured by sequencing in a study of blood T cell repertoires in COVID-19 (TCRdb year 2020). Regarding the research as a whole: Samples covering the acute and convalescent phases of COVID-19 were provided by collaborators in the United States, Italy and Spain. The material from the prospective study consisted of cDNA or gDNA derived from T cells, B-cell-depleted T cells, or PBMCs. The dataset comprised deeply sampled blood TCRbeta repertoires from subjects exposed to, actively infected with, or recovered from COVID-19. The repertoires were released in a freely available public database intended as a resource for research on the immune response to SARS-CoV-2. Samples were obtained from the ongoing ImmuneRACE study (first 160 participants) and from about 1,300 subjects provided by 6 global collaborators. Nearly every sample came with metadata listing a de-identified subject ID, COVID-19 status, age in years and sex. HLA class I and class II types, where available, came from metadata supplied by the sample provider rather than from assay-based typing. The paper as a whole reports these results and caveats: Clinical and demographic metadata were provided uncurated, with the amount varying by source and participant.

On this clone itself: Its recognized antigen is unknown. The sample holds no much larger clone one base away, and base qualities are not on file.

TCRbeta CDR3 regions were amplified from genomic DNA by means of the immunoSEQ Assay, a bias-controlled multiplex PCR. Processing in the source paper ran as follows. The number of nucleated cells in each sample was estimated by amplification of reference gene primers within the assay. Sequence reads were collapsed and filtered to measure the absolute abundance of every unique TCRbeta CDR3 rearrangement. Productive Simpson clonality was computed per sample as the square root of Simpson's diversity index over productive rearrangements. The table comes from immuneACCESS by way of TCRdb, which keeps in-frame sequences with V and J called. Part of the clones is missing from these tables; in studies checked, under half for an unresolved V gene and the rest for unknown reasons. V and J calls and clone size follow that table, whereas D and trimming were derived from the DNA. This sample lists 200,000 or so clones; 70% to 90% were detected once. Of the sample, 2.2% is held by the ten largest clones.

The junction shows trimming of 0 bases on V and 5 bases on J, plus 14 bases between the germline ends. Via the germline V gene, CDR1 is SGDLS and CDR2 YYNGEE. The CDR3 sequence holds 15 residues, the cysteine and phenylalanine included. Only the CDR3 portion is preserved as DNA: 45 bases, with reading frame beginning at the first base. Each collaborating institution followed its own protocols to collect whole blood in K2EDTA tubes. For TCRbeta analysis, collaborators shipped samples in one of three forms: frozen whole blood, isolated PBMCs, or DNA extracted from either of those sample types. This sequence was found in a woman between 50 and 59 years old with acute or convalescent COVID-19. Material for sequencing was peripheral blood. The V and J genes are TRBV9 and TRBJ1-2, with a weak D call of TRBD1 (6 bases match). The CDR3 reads CASSVVGGPGYGYTF. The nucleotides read TGTGCCAGCAGCGTAGTAGGGGGACCAGGGTATGGCTACACCTTC.